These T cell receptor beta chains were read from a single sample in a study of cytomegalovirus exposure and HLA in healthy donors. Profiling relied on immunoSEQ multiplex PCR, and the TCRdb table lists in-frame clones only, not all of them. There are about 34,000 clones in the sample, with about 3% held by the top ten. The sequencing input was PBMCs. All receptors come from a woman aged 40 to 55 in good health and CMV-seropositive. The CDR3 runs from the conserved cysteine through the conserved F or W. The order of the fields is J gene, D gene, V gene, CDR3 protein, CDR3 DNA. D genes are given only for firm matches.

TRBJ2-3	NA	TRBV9	CASSVSPTADTQYF	TGTGCCAGCAGCGTGAGTCCTACAGCAGATACGCAGTATTTT
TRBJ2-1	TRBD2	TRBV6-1	CASRLAGVHNEQFF	TGTGCCAGTCGGCTAGCGGGTGTTCACAATGAGCAGTTCTTC
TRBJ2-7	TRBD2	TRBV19	CASSPAPSLAGERYEQYF	TGTGCCAGTAGTCCCGCCCCCTCACTAGCGGGAGAGAGGTACGAGCAGTACTTC
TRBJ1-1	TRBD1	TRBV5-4	CASSLAGGKTEAFF	TGTGCCAGCAGCTTGGCAGGGGGGAAAACTGAAGCTTTCTTT
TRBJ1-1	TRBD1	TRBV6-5	CATRWDRNTEAFF	TGTGCCACCCGGTGGGACAGGAACACTGAAGCTTTCTTT
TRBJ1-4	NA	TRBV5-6	CASSLGAGDEKLFF	TGTGCCAGCAGCTTGGGTGCGGGGGATGAAAAACTGTTTTTT
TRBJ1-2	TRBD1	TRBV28	CASSNGQGRNGYTF	TGTGCCAGCAGCAACGGACAGGGAAGGAATGGCTACACCTTC
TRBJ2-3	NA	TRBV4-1	CASSQVWLSTDTQYF	TGCGCCAGCAGCCAAGTTTGGCTTTCCACAGATACGCAGTATTTT
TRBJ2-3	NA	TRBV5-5	CASSVPSTDTQYF	TGTGCCAGCAGTGTCCCTAGCACAGATACGCAGTATTTT
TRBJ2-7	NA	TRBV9	CASSVGAGSYEQYF	TGTGCCAGCAGCGTAGGGGCGGGAAGTTACGAGCAGTACTTC
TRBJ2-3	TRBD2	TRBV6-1	CASSPLAGVVDTQYF	TGTGCCAGCAGTCCACTAGCGGGAGTGGTAGATACGCAGTATTTT